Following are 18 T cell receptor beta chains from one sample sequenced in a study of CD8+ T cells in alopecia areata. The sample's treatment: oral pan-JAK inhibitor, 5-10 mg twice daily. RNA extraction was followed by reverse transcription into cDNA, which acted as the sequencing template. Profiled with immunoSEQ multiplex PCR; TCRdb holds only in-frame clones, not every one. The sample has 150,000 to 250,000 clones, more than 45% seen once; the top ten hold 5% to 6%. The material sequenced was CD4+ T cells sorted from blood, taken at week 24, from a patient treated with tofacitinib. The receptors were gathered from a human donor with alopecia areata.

CDR3 coding DNA: TGTGCCAGCAGCCTTGCGGGGACCGCGAACACCGGGGAGCTGTTTTTT. This encodes CASSLAGTANTGELFF. This chain links TRBV2 with TRBJ2-2; a possible D gene is TRBD2 (6 bases). This CDR3 is built from 16 residues. Trimming pared 6 bases from V and 0 bases from J, leaving 14 bases between. The V gene's germline CDR1 is SNHLY and CDR2 FYNNEI.

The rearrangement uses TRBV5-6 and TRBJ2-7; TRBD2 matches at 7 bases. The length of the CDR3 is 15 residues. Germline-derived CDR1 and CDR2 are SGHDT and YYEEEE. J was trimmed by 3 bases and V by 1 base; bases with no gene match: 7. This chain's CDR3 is CASSLTSSGFYEQYF. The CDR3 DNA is TGTGCCAGCAGCTTGACGTCTAGCGGCTTCTACGAGCAGTACTTC.

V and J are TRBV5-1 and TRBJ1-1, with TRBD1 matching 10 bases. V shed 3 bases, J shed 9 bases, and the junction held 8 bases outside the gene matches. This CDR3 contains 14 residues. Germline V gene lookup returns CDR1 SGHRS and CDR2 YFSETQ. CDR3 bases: TGCGCCAGCAGCTCATCCGGGACAGGGGTTAAAGCTTTCTTT. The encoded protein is CASSSSGTGVKAFF. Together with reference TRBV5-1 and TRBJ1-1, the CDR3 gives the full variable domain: KAGVTQTPRYLIKTRGQQVTLSCSPISGHRSVSWYQQTPGQGLQFLFEYFSETQRNKGNFPGRFSGRQFSNSRSEMNVSTLELGDSALYLCASSSSGTGVKAFFGQGTRLTVV.

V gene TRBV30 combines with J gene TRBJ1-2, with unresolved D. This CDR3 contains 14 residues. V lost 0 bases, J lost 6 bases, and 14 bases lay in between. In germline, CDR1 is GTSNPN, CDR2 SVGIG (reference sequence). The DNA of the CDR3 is TGTGCCTGGAGTGTACCCGAGGGCTCGGATGGCTACACCTTC. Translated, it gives CAWSVPEGSDGYTF.

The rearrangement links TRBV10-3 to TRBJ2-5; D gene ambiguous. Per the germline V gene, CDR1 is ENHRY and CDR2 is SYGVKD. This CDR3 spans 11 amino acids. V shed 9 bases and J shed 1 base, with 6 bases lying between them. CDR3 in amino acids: CAMGSQETQYF. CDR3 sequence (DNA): TGTGCCATGGGATCCCAAGAGACCCAGTACTTC.

CDR3 in amino acids: CSVLSIRQEDTQYF. CDR3 sequence (DNA): TGCAGCGTCCTCAGCATCAGACAAGAAGATACGCAGTATTTT. V gene TRBV29-1 combines with J gene TRBJ2-3, with D hard to call. V was pared by 6 bases and J by 5 bases, with 18 bases between. CDR3 size: 14 residues. CDR1 and CDR2 from the germline V gene are SQVTM and ANQGSEA.

Here the CDR3 DNA reads TGTGCCAGCAGGTTGGGGAGGGTGTATGGAGAGCAGTACTTC. Its protein product is CASRLGRVYGEQYF. The rearrangement links TRBV6-5 to TRBJ2-7, with 7 positions matching TRBD2. The J segment lost 7 bases and the V segment lost 6 bases, leaving 12 bases of the junction unmatched. Germline V gives CDR1 MNHEY, CDR2 SVGAGI. The CDR3 contains 14 residues.

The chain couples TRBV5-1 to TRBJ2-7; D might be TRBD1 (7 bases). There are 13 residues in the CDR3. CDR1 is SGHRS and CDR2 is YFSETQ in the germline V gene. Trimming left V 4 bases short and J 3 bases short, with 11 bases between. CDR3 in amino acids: CASSAGTDYEQYF. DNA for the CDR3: TGCGCCAGCAGCGCGGGGACAGACTACGAGCAGTACTTC. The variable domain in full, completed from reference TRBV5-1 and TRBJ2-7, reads KAGVTQTPRYLIKTRGQQVTLSCSPISGHRSVSWYQQTPGQGLQFLFEYFSETQRNKGNFPGRFSGRQFSNSRSEMNVSTLELGDSALYLCASSAGTDYEQYFGPGTRLTVT.

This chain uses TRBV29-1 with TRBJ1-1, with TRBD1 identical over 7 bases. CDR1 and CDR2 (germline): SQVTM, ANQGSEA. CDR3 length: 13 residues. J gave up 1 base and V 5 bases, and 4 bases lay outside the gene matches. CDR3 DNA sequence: TGCAGCGTTCGAGGGACAGAGAACACTGAAGCTTTCTTT. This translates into CSVRGTENTEAFF.

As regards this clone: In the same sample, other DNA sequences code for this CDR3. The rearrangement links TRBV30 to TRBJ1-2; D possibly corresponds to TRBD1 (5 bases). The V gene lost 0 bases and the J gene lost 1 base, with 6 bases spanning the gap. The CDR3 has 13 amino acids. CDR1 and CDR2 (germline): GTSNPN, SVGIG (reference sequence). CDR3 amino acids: CAWSVGLNYGYTF. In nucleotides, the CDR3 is TGTGCCTGGAGTGTGGGGCTTAACTATGGCTACACCTTC.

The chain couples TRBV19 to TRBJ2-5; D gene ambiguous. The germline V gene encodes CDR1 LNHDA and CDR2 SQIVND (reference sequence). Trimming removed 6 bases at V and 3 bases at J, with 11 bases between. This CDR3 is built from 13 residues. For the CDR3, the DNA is TGTGCCAGTAGACCCGGGCCGAAAGAGACCCAGTACTTC. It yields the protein CASRPGPKETQYF.

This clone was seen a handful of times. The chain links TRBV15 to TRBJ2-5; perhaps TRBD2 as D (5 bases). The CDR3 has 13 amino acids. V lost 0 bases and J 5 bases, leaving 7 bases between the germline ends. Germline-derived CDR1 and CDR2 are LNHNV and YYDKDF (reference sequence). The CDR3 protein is CATSRDRRETQYF. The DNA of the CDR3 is TGTGCCACCAGCAGAGATAGGAGGGAGACCCAGTACTTC.

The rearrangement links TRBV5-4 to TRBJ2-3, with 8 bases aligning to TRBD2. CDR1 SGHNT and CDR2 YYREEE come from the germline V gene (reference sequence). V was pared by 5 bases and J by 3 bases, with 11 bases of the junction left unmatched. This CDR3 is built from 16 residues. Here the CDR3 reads CASRSGLASATDTQYF. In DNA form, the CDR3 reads TGTGCCAGCAGAAGCGGACTAGCTTCGGCAACAGATACGCAGTATTTT.

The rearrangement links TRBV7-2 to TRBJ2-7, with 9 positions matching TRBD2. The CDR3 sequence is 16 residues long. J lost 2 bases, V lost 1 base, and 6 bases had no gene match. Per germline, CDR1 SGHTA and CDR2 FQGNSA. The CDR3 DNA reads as TGTGCCAGCAGCTTAGGTGTGCGGGGGGGCCCCTACGAGCAGTACTTC. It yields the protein CASSLGVRGGPYEQYF.

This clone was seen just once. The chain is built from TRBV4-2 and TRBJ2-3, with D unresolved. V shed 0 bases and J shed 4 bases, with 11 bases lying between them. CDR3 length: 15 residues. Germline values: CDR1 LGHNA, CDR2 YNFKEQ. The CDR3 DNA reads TGTGCCAGCAGCCAAGAAGTCTTTCATCCAGATACGCAGTATTTT. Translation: CASSQEVFHPDTQYF.

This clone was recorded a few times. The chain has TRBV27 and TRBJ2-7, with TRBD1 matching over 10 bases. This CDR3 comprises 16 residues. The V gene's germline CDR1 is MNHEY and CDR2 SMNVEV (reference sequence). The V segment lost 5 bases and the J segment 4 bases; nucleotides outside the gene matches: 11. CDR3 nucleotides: TGTGCCAGCAGTCCGGGACAGGGGCGGGTGCGATACGAGCAGTACTTC. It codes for CASSPGQGRVRYEQYF.

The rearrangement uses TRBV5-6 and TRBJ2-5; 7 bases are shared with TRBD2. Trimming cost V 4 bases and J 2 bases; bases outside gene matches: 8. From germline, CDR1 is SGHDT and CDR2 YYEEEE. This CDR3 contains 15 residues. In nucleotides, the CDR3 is TGTGCCAGCAGCCGGGAAGCTAGCGGACAAGAGACCCAGTACTTC. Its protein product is CASSREASGQETQYF. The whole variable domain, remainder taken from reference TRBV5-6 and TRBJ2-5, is DAGVTQSPTHLIKTRGQQVTLRCSPKSGHDTVSWYQQALGQGPQFIFQYYEEEERQRGNFPDRFSGHQFPNYSSELNVNALLLGDSALYLCASSREASGQETQYFGPGTRLLVL.

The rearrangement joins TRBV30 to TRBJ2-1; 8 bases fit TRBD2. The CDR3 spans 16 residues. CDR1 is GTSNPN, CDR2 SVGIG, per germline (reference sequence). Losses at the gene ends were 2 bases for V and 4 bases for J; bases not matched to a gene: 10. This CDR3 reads CAWSSRGSGVYNEQFF. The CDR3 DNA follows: TGTGCCTGGAGTTCCAGGGGTAGCGGGGTTTACAATGAGCAGTTCTTC. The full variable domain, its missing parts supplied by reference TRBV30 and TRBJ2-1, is SQTIHQWPATLVQPVGSPLSLECTVEGTSNPNLYWYRQAAGRGLQLLFYSVGIGQISSEVPQNLSASRPQDRQFILSSKKLLLSDSGFYLCAWSSRGSGVYNEQFFGPGTRLTVL.